This T cell receptor beta chain was captured in a study of cytomegalovirus exposure and HLA in healthy donors. Study findings and constraints: Reportedly, fewer N-insertions than the approximately 690-donor mean appeared in an Asian-associated ancestry cluster in a later analysis.

The CDR3 length is 12 residues. V was pared by 6 bases and J by 12 bases, with 3 bases of the junction left unmatched. Per the germline V gene, CDR1 is MGHDK and CDR2 is SYGVNS. Note on this clone: Its antigen is unknown.

The PCR contained 60 Vbeta and 13 Jbeta primers. Here immunoSEQ multiplex PCR was the method, and the copy in TCRdb shows in-frame clones only, minus some. The table has about 130,000 clones, roughly 80% seen once. V and J are TRBV25-1 and TRBJ1-6; TRBD1 matches at 9 bases. What was sequenced was PBMCs. This TCR derives from a man between 18 and 29 years old in good health and CMV-seropositive. The CDR3 nucleotides read TGTGCCAGCAGGGACAGGGGTATACCCCTCCACTTT. Its translation: CASRDRGIPLHF.